Each of the 18 T cell receptor beta chains below was sequenced from the same sample in a study of blood T cell repertoires in COVID-19 (dated by TCRdb to 2019 to 2021). To prepare the library, the immunoSEQ multiplex PCR assay was applied. TCRdb stores this immuneACCESS table with in-frame sequences only. Part of the clones is absent; in the studies checked, under half of the shortfall reflects unresolved V genes, and no reason is known for the rest. The sample table records about 240,000 clones; around 89% of these occur just once. Together, the top ten hold roughly 3.7% of the sample. The specimen was PBMCs or T cells enriched from blood (not recorded which). These receptor sequences come from a young woman who had recovered from COVID-19.

This chain links TRBV19 with TRBJ1-6; D gene uncertain. The V end was cut by 3 bases, the J end by 5 bases, with 8 bases between. CDR1 is LNHDA, CDR2 SQIVND, per germline (reference sequence). The CDR3 totals 14 residues. The CDR3 loop reads CASSISQNNSPLHF. The CDR3 bases are TGTGCCAGTAGTATCTCACAGAATAATTCACCCCTCCACTTT.

The chain combines TRBV19 with TRBJ1-5, with a possible D match to TRBD1 (6 bases). The CDR3 consists of 17 residues. Trimming took 5 bases from V and 0 from J, leaving 17 bases between them. CDR1 LNHDA and CDR2 SQIVND come from the germline V gene (reference sequence). CDR3: CASSLTGTPYSNQPQHF. For the CDR3, the DNA is TGTGCCAGTAGTTTAACCGGGACACCATATAGCAATCAGCCCCAGCATTTT.

V usage is TRBV4-3 and J usage is TRBJ1-1; the D gene is possibly TRBD1 (6 bases). The CDR3 covers 15 residues. Looked up from germline, CDR1 is LGHNA and CDR2 is YSLEER. The V and J ends lost 2 bases and 0 bases respectively, with 10 bases between them. The CDR3 here is CASSQLDSLNTEAFF. CDR3 in DNA: TGCGCCAGCAGCCAACTGGACAGCTTGAACACTGAAGCTTTCTTT.

As DNA, the CDR3 is TGCGCCAGCAGCCTTAGCGGGGCCCCGGCCAAAAACATTCAGTACTTC. It specifies CASSLSGAPAKNIQYF. J is TRBJ2-4 and V is TRBV5-1; TRBD2 matches at 8 bases. V was clipped by 4 bases and J by 1 base; unmatched bases: 7. CDR1 is SGHRS, CDR2 YFSETQ, per germline. This CDR3 is built from 16 residues.

Here the CDR3 reads CATSEPRGGVSGYTF. Written as DNA, the CDR3 is TGTGCCACCAGCGAACCGAGGGGGGGAGTCAGCGGCTACACCTTC. J is TRBJ1-2 and V is TRBV15; tentative D call: TRBD1 (6 bases). Germline CDR1 is LNHNV and CDR2 is YYDKDF (reference sequence). The CDR3 contains 15 residues. V was shortened by 5 bases and J by 8 bases, with 21 bases between the two germline ends.

The genes are TRBV7-9 and TRBJ2-1; 9 bases match TRBD1. This CDR3 spans 15 amino acids. J lost 6 bases, V lost 4 bases, and 7 bases had no gene match. In germline, CDR1 is SEHNR, CDR2 FQNEAQ (reference sequence). The CDR3 nucleotides are TGTGCCAGCAGCTCGGGACAGGGAACCCGCAATGAGCAGTTCTTC. Residues: CASSSGQGTRNEQFF.

This rearrangement joins TRBV7-9 to TRBJ1-5, with D maybe TRBD1 (5 bases). CDR1 and CDR2 from the germline V gene are SEHNR and FQNEAQ (reference sequence). The CDR3 totals 16 residues. The V and J ends lost 5 bases and 4 bases respectively, with 18 bases between them. Here the CDR3 DNA reads TGTGCCAGCAGCCCGCAAGGCGGGGCGGGGAATCAGCCCCAGCATTTT. Translated: CASSPQGGAGNQPQHF.

This chain connects TRBV24-1 to TRBJ2-5; perhaps TRBD1 as D (5 bases). The CDR3 is 14 residues long. Between the trimmed V and J ends, which lost 1 base and 4 bases, there was a span of 9 bases. Germline V lookup: CDR1 KGHDR, CDR2 SFDVKD. The CDR3 protein is CATSDFPGIETQYF. The CDR3 DNA reads as TGTGCCACCAGTGATTTTCCAGGGATAGAGACCCAGTACTTC.

The chain is built from TRBV7-7 and TRBJ1-3, with TRBD1 as a possible D gene (5 bases). Germline values: CDR1 SSHAT, CDR2 FNYEAQ (reference sequence). The CDR3 is 13 amino acids. The CDR3 loop is CSAGRVTGNTIYF. The CDR3 coding sequence is TGTAGCGCCGGCAGGGTCACTGGAAACACCATATATTTT.

V usage is TRBV10-3 and J usage is TRBJ2-1, with a possible D match to TRBD2 (5 bases). This CDR3 spans 14 amino acids. CDR1 is ENHRY and CDR2 is SYGVKD in the germline V gene. The germline V and J ends were trimmed by 3 bases and 6 bases, with 12 bases remaining between them. CDR3 amino acids: CAISELGAGNEQFF. The CDR3 bases are TGTGCCATCAGTGAACTAGGTGCCGGCAATGAGCAGTTCTTC.

CDR3 loop: CSVDWVGRTTEAFF. The DNA of the CDR3 is TGCAGCGTTGATTGGGTAGGGAGAACCACTGAAGCTTTCTTT. The rearrangement links TRBV29-1 to TRBJ1-1; D is ambiguous. V was trimmed by 3 bases and J by 4 bases, leaving 15 bases between them. CDR3 length: 14 amino acids. Germline loops: CDR1 SQVTM, CDR2 ANQGSEA.

This clone was recorded once. The J gene is TRBJ2-5, the V gene TRBV7-2, with 7 nucleotides matching TRBD1. After removal of 6 bases from V and 5 bases from J, the junction contained 6 bases not matched to a gene. There are 13 residues in the CDR3. CDR1 is SGHTA, CDR2 FQGNSA, per germline. CDR3 sequence: CASRPGGGETQYF. The CDR3 nucleotides are TGTGCCAGCAGGCCAGGGGGTGGGGAGACCCAGTACTTC. Variable domain in full (rest from reference TRBV7-2 and TRBJ2-5): GAGVSQSPSNKVTEKGKDVELRCDPISGHTALYWYRQSLGQGLEFLIYFQGNSAPDKSGLPSDRFSAERTGGSVSTLTIQRTQQEDSAVYLCASRPGGGETQYFGPGTRLLVL.

The J gene is TRBJ2-3, the V gene TRBV9; D ambiguous. Per the germline V gene, CDR1 is SGDLS and CDR2 is YYNGEE. This CDR3 has 15 residues. The V end was cut by 4 bases, the J end by 2 bases, with 14 bases between. DNA for the CDR3: TGTGCCAGCAGCCCAGGAAGTGCTTACACAGATACGCAGTATTTT. Residues: CASSPGSAYTDTQYF.

This clone was picked up many times. CDR3 sequence reads: CASSSRQRNRGTQYF. The CDR3, as DNA: TGTGCCAGCAGCTCCCGCCAACGCAATAGGGGGACCCAGTACTTC. This chain links TRBV5-8 with TRBJ2-5; TRBD1 is a possible D gene (5 bases). Trimming cost V 3 bases and J 7 bases, with 19 bases left between them. CDR3 size: 15 residues. Germline V gene data show CDR1 as SGHTS and CDR2 as YDEGEE.

The chain recombines TRBV9 with TRBJ2-2, with D tentatively TRBD1 (6 bases). Between the trimmed V and J ends, which lost 4 bases and 1 base, there was a span of 14 bases. In germline, CDR1 is SGDLS, CDR2 YYNGEE. The CDR3 length is 16 residues. The CDR3 coding sequence is TGTGCCAGCAGCCCCCCGACGGGACAGAACACCGGGGAGCTGTTTTTT. Protein product: CASSPPTGQNTGELFF. Using reference TRBV9 and TRBJ2-2 for the parts outside the CDR3, the full variable domain is DSGVTQTPKHLITATGQRVTLRCSPRSGDLSVYWYQQSLDQGLQFLIQYYNGEERAKGNILERFSAQQFPDLHSELNLSSLELGDSALYFCASSPPTGQNTGELFFGEGSRLTVL.

The CDR3 DNA sequence: TGTGCCAGCAGCACCAGGGACAGAAATGGCTACACCTTC. This codes for CASSTRDRNGYTF. The V and J genes are TRBV7-3 and TRBJ1-2; TRBD1 matches 7 bases. After removal of 5 bases from V and 6 bases from J, the junction contained 6 bases not matched to a gene. The length of the CDR3 is 13 residues. Germline V CDR1 and CDR2: SGHTA, FQGTGA.

The chain combines TRBV3-1 (or the pseudogene TRBV3-2) with TRBJ1-2; 7 bases are a match to TRBD1. Trimming cost V 3 bases and J 7 bases; bases outside gene matches: 5. This CDR3 region has 13 residues. From germline, CDR1 is LGHDT and CDR2 YNNKEL (reference sequence). Here the CDR3 reads CASSHRGNAGYTF. The CDR3 coding sequence is TGTGCCAGCAGCCACAGGGGGAATGCTGGCTACACCTTC.

CDR3 DNA sequence: TGCGCCAGCAGGGGTCCTCAGGTATACGGAAACACCATATATTTT. Its translation is CASRGPQVYGNTIYF. The chain is built from TRBV10-1 and TRBJ1-3; D ambiguous. The V gene lost 6 bases and the J gene lost 4 bases, with 16 bases spanning the gap. The CDR3 contains 15 residues. Per the germline V gene, CDR1 is WNHNN and CDR2 is SYGVQD (reference sequence).